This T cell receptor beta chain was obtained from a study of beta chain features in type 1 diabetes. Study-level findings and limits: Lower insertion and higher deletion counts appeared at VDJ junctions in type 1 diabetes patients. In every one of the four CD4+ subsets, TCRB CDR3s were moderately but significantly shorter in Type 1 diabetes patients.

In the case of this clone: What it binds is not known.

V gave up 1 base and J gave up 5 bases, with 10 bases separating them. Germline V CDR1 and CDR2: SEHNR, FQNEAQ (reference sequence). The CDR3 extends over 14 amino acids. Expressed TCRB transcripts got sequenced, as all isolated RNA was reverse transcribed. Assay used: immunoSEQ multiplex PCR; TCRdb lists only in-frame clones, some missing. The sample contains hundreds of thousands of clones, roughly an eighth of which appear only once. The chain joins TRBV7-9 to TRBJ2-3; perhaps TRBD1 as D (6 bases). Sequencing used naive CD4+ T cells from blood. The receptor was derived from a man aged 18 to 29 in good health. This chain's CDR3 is CASSLVRGRDTQYF. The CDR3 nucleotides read TGTGCCAGCAGCTTAGTTAGGGGGAGAGATACGCAGTATTTT.